The 15 T cell receptor beta chains reported below all come from one sample, sequenced in a study of blood T cell repertoires in COVID-19. Sequencing was performed with immunoSEQ multiplex PCR; in TCRdb, only in-frame clones are kept and a portion is missing. The sample yields around 140,000 clones, more than 70% seen once. Sequenced material: peripheral blood. Receptors originate from a man aged 55-75 years with acute or convalescent COVID-19.

This chain uses TRBV11-2 with TRBJ1-5, with D possibly being TRBD1 (5 bases). Germline CDR1 SGHAT, CDR2 FQNNGV. The V end lost 5 bases, the J end lost 6 bases, and 17 bases lay between the germline ends. The CDR3 extends over 15 amino acids. CDR3 nucleotides: TGTGCCAGCAGCCCAGATGCAGGGTTGGTTCAGCCCCAGCATTTT. Translation: CASSPDAGLVQPQHF.

The genes are TRBV5-5 and TRBJ1-3, with a weak D call TRBD1 (5 bases). V was pared by 6 bases and J by 0 bases, with 13 bases between. The CDR3 is 15 residues long. Germline-derived CDR1 and CDR2 are SGHKS and YYEKEE (reference sequence). The CDR3 coding sequence is TGTGCCAGCACCCTCGGGGGGGGCTCTGGAAACACCATATATTTT. Its translation is CASTLGGGSGNTIYF.

The CDR3 sequence is CASSTGSDQPQHF. In nucleotides, the CDR3 is TGTGCCAGCAGCACAGGGTCCGATCAGCCCCAGCATTTT. The rearrangement links TRBV6-5 to TRBJ1-5; D may be TRBD1 (6 bases). The germline V gene has CDR1 MNHEY and CDR2 SVGAGI. With 6 bases removed from V and 5 bases from J, the gap between germline ends came to 11 bases. The CDR3 covers 13 residues.

V gene TRBV5-6 combines with J gene TRBJ2-7; 7 positions agree with TRBD2. Trimming at V came to 0 bases and at J to 2 bases, leaving 5 bases not matched to a gene. The CDR3 totals 15 residues. Germline V gene data show CDR1 as SGHDT and CDR2 as YYEEEE. CDR3 in amino acids: CASSLEPSGPYEQYF. CDR3 nucleotide sequence: TGTGCCAGCAGCTTGGAACCTAGCGGACCCTACGAGCAGTACTTC.

The rearrangement joins TRBV5-1 to TRBJ2-1; D might be TRBD1 (5 bases). Germline loops: CDR1 SGHRS, CDR2 YFSETQ. Trimming cost V 0 bases and J 7 bases, with 11 bases left between them. The CDR3 consists of 14 residues. DNA of the CDR3: TGCGCCAGCAGCTTGGCTTGGGGCGGAAATGAGCAGTTCTTC. Protein: CASSLAWGGNEQFF.

The chain combines TRBV10-3 with TRBJ1-1, with D maybe TRBD1 (5 bases). The CDR3 totals 13 residues. CDR1 and CDR2 (germline): ENHRY, SYGVKD. The germline V and J ends were trimmed by 4 bases and 2 bases, with 8 bases remaining between them. CDR3 residues: CAISAGVNTEAFF. The CDR3 DNA reads as TGTGCCATCAGTGCGGGGGTCAACACTGAAGCTTTCTTT.

The genes are TRBV29-1 and TRBJ2-7; D gene unclear. Trimming removed 0 bases at V and 0 bases at J, with 12 bases between. The V gene's germline CDR1 is SQVTM and CDR2 ANQGSEA. CDR3 length: 15 amino acids. CDR3 in amino acids: CSVEEIAGTSYEQYF. In DNA, the CDR3 is TGCAGCGTTGAAGAAATTGCCGGTACCTCCTACGAGCAGTACTTC.

This chain links TRBV10-3 with TRBJ2-5; 9 bases match TRBD1. Germline V CDR1 and CDR2: ENHRY, SYGVKD. CDR3 size: 15 residues. Unmatched junction bases numbered 10, after V lost 6 bases and J lost 5 bases. The CDR3 coding sequence is TGTGCCATCAGGGGGGGACAGGGCGGACGGGAGACCCAGTACTTC. Translation gives CAIRGGQGGRETQYF.

This clone was picked up a small number of times. A read error is possible here, since a much larger clone lies one base away. The same CDR3 also results from other DNA sequences found in this sample. The chain links TRBV18 to TRBJ1-3; 8 nucleotides line up with TRBD1. After removal of 4 bases from V and 0 bases from J, the junction contained 5 bases not matched to a gene. The CDR3 is 16 residues long. From germline, CDR1 is KGHSH and CDR2 LQKENI. Written as DNA, the CDR3 is TGTGCCAGCTCACAACCAGGACAGGGCTCTGGAAACACCATATATTTT. Translating gives CASSQPGQGSGNTIYF. Full variable domain (remainder filled in from reference TRBV18 and TRBJ1-3): NAGVMQNPRHLVRRRGQEARLRCSPMKGHSHVYWYRQLPEEGLKFMVYLQKENIIDESGMPKERFSAEFPKEGPSILRIQQVVRGDSAAYFCASSQPGQGSGNTIYFGEGSWLTVV.

The V call is TRBV7-8, the J call TRBJ2-2; D might be TRBD2 (6 bases). Germline loops: CDR1 SGHVS, CDR2 FQNEAQ. The CDR3 length is 16 residues. Trimming stripped 3 bases from V and 8 bases from J, with 19 bases between. DNA of the CDR3: TGTGCCAGCAGCTTTAGACGGGAGAGGCCGGCTGGGGAGCTGTTTTTT. Protein product: CASSFRRERPAGELFF. The whole variable domain, remainder taken from reference TRBV7-8 and TRBJ2-2, is GAGVSQSPRYKVAKRGQDVALRCDPISGHVSLFWYQQALGQGPEFLTYFQNEAQLDKSGLPSDRFFAERPEGSVSTLKIQRTQQEDSAVYLCASSFRRERPAGELFFGEGSRLTVL.

This sequence joins TRBV2 and TRBJ2-5; 7 bases are a match to TRBD2. The germline CDR1 and CDR2 sequences are SNHLY and FYNNEI. After removal of 2 bases from V and 0 bases from J, the junction contained 9 bases not matched to a gene. This CDR3 has 17 residues. The CDR3 DNA is TGTGCCAGCAGTGAACGGGACTATCTCCAATACCAAGAGACCCAGTACTTC. The encoded protein is CASSERDYLQYQETQYF.

V gene TRBV27 combines with J gene TRBJ1-1; tentative D call: TRBD1 (5 bases). Germline CDR1 is MNHEY and CDR2 is SMNVEV (reference sequence). The CDR3 has 12 residues. Trimming stripped 6 bases from V and 4 bases from J, with 9 bases between. DNA of the CDR3: TGTGCCAGCAGACGGAGGGGCACTGAAGCTTTCTTT. This encodes CASRRRGTEAFF.

The J gene is TRBJ1-5, the V gene TRBV29-1, with 8 bases identical to TRBD1. This CDR3 has 13 residues. Germline V gene lookup returns CDR1 SQVTM and CDR2 ANQGSEA. V gave up 8 bases and J gave up 6 bases; unmatched junction bases: 9. For the CDR3, the DNA is TGCAGCATTGCAGGGGGCGTGGGTCAGCCCCAGCATTTT. Amino acids: CSIAGGVGQPQHF.

V is TRBV11-2 and J is TRBJ1-6; 7 bases are shared with TRBD1. The germline V gene has CDR1 SGHAT and CDR2 FQNNGV. CDR3 length equals 14 residues. V gave up 2 bases and J gave up 6 bases; unmatched junction bases: 1. DNA for the CDR3: TGTGCCAGCAGCTTAACAGGGGCTAATTCACCCCTCCACTTT. Translating it yields CASSLTGANSPLHF. The variable domain in full, completed from reference TRBV11-2 and TRBJ1-6, reads EAGVAQSPRYKIIEKRQSVAFWCNPISGHATLYWYQQILGQGPKLLIQFQNNGVVDDSQLPKDRFSAERLKGVDSTLKIQPAKLEDSAVYLCASSLTGANSPLHFGNGTRLTVT.

The chain links TRBV4-2 to TRBJ1-2; weak D call: TRBD1 (6 bases). The germline CDR1 and CDR2 sequences are LGHNA and YNFKEQ. V was trimmed by 7 bases and J by 2 bases, leaving 11 bases between them. The CDR3 extends over 13 amino acids. CDR3 nucleotide sequence: TGTGCCAGCACAAAGGACAGCAACTATGGCTACACCTTC. It specifies CASTKDSNYGYTF.